The subject of this entry is one T cell receptor beta chain. Antigen specificity is unknown. Clones were read by immunoSEQ multiplex PCR, and TCRdb kept only the in-frame ones, dropping some. The repertoire consists of roughly 380,000 clones, with 96% occurring once and the leading ten covering 0.32%. Per the germline V gene, CDR1 is MDHEN and CDR2 is SYDVKM. This CDR3 contains 15 residues. V shed 5 bases and J shed 6 bases, with 17 bases lying between them. This sample was taken from a study of shared clonotypes between healthy human individuals. Study-level results: Non-shared clonotypes had lower generation probabilities than clonotypes shared by all four sorted-subset donors. Depth was large, yet rarefaction showed that sorted-subset sequencing was incomplete. Researchers found naive subsets generally carried larger estimated richness than memory subsets.

Sequencing used memory CD8+ T cells sorted from blood. The subset was: CD45RO+ cells pooled with CCR7-negative TemRA cells. The rearrangement links TRBV28 to TRBJ2-1, with D possibly matching TRBD2 (6 bases). The sequence came from a man between 25 and 39 years old in good health. The CDR3 here is CASSQRLGVINEQFF. In nucleotides, the CDR3 is TGTGCCAGCAGTCAAAGACTAGGTGTTATCAATGAGCAGTTCTTC.